This T cell receptor beta chain comes out of a study of control samples from healthy donors and cancer patients. Using immunoSEQ multiplex PCR, the repertoire was profiled, and TCRdb retains in-frame clones only, with some absent. The profile shows some 40,000 clones, over 70% of them singletons. Looked up from germline, CDR1 is SGHVS and CDR2 is FQNEAQ. V shed 11 bases and J shed 6 bases, with 11 bases lying between them. CDR3 length: 11 amino acids. This chain uses TRBV7-8 with TRBJ2-4, with TRBD2 as a possible D gene (5 bases). Sequenced: PBMCs. This clonotype originated in a woman aged 55-70 years with lung cancer. CDR3 sequence: CALREGNIQYF. As DNA, the CDR3 is TGTGCCCTTCGTGAGGGAAACATTCAGTACTTC.